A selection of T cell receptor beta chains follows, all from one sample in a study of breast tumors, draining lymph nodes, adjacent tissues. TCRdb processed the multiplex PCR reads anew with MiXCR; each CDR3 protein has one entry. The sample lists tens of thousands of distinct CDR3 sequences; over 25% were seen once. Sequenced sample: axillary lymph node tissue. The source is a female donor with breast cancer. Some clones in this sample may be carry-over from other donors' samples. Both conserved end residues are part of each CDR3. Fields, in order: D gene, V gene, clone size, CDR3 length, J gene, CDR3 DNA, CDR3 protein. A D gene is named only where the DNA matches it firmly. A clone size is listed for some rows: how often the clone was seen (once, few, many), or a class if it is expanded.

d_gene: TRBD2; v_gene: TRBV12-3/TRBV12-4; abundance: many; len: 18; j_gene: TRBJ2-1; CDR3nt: TGTGCCAGCAGTCCCCGATCCCAGGGACTAGCGGGACCACGGTGGCCGTTCTTC; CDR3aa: CASSPRSQGLAGPRWPFF
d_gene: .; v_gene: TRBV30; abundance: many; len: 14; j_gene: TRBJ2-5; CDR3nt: TGTGCCTGGAGTGGGGGACGGGGCTGGGAGACCCAGTACTTC; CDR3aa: CAWSGGRGWETQYF
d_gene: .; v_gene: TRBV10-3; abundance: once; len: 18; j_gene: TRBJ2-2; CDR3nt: TGTGCCATCAGACAGGGTCCCCAGGGCTGTGCGAACACCGGGGAGCTGTTTTTT; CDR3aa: CAIRQGPQGCANTGELFF
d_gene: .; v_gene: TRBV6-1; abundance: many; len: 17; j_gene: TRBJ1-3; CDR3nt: TGTGCCAGCAGTGAATCGGGAGGAGCCGCCCGGGGAAACACCATATATTTT; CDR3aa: CASSESGGAARGNTIYF
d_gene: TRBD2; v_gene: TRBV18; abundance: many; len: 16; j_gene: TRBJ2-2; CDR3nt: TGTGCCAGCTCACCAACTAGCGGGAGCGGGAACGGGGAGCTGTTTTTT; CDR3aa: CASSPTSGSGNGELFF
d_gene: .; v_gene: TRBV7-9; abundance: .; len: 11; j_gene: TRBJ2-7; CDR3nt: TGTGCCGGCAGTTCGTCCACTGAGCAGTACTTC; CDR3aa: CAGSSSTEQYF
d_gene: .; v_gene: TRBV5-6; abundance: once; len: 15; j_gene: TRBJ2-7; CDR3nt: TGTGCCAGCAGCAAGCGGAGAGGCAGGGGTTACGAGCAGTACTTC; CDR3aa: CASSKRRGRGYEQYF
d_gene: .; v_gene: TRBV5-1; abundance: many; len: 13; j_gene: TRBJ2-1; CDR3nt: TGCGCCAGCAGCCTGGACACCTCTTATAAGCAGTTCTTC; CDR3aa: CASSLDTSYKQFF
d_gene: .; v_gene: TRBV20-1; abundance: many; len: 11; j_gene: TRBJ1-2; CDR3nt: TGCAGTGCTAGGGTCCAGGGGCATTACACCTTC; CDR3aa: CSARVQGHYTF
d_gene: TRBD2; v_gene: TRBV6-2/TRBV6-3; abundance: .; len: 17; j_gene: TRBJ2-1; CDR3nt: TGTGCCAGCAGTTACTCCCCGCCAGCGGGGATCTGCAATGAGCAGTTCTTC; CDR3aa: CASSYSPPAGICNEQFF
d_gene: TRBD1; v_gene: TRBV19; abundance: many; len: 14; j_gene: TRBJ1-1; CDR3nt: TGTGCCAGTAGTTCCCAGACAGGGATCACTGAAGCTTTCTTT; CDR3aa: CASSSQTGITEAFF
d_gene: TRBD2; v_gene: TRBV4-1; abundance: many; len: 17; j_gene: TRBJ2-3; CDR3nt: TGCGCCAGCAGCCGTTCTGGCAGTAGCGGGAAGTCAGATACGCAGTATTTT; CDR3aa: CASSRSGSSGKSDTQYF
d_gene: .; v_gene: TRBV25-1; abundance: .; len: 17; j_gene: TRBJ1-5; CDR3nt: TGTGCCAGCGCCCGACCGAAAGGGGGGGTTCGGGGTCAGCCCCAGCATTTT; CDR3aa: CASARPKGGVRGQPQHF
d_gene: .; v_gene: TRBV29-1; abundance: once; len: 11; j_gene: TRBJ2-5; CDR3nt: TGCAGCTTGGCAACCCAAGAGACCCAGTACTTC; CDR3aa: CSLATQETQYF
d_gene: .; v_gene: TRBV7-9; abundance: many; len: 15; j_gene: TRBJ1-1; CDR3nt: TGTGCCAGCAGCTTAGAAGGGGGGACGGGCGATGAAGCTTTCTTT; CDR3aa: CASSLEGGTGDEAFF
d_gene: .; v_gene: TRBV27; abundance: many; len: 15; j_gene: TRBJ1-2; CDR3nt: TGTGCCAGCAGCCCAAGGCCAGGGCGTAACTATGGCTACACCTTC; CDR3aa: CASSPRPGRNYGYTF
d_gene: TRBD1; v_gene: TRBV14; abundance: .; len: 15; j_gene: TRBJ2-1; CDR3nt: TGTGCCAGCAGCCAAGGGTCCGGGACAGGGGATGAGCAGTTCTTC; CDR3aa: CASSQGSGTGDEQFF
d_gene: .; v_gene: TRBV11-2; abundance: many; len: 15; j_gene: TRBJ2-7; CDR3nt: TGTGCCAGCAGCTACGGCGGGGCGAGCTCCTACGAGCAGTACTTC; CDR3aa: CASSYGGASSYEQYF
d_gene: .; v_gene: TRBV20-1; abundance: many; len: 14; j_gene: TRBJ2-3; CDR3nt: TGCAGTGCTAGGATCCCATACTCCGGAGATACGCAGTATTTT; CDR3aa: CSARIPYSGDTQYF
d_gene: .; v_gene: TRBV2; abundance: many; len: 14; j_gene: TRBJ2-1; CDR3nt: TGTGCCAGCAGTAGGGGGGATACCTACAATGAGCAGTTCTTC; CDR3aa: CASSRGDTYNEQFF
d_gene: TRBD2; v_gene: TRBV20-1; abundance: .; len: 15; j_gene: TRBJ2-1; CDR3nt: TGCAGTGCTAGATCGCCTAGCGGGAGACACAATGAGCAGTTCTTC; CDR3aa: CSARSPSGRHNEQFF
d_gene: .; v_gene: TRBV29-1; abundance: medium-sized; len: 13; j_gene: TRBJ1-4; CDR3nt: TGCAGCGTTGTCATTTCGGGGGATGAAAAACTGTTTTTT; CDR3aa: CSVVISGDEKLFF
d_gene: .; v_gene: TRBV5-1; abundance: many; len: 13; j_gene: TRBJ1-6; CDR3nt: TGCGCCAGCAGCCGGGAAAGGGATTCACCCCTCCACTTT; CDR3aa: CASSRERDSPLHF
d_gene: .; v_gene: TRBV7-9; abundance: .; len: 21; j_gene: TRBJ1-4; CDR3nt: .; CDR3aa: CASSFPGNEQYFGPGIGKLFF
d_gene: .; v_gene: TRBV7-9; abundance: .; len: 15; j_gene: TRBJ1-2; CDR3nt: TGTGCCAGCAGCTTACGGGGCCGGCCTAACTATGGCTACACCTTC; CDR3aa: CASSLRGRPNYGYTF
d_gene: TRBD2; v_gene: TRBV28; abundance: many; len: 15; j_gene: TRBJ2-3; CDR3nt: TGTGCCAGCAGTCCCCCTAGCGGGCTCACAGATACGCAGTATTTT; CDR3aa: CASSPPSGLTDTQYF
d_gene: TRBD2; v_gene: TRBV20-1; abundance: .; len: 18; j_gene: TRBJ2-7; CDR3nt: TGCAGTGCTAGAGCCGGCCTAGCGGGGGCAAAAATTCAGAACGAGCAGTACTTC; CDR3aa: CSARAGLAGAKIQNEQYF